This TCR beta chain was documented in a study of blood T cell repertoires in COVID-19. Study summary: Researchers got acute and convalescent COVID-19 samples from the United States, Italy and Spain. The cDNA or gDNA used as material had been derived from T cells, B-cell-depleted T cells, or PBMCs.

This CDR3 comprises 14 residues. CDR1 and CDR2 (germline): MNHEY, SMNVEV (reference sequence). The trim removed 5 bases at V and 5 bases at J, leaving 5 bases unmatched. Original processing methods: Counts of nucleated cells, estimated from reference gene primer amplification, were obtained. Sequencing used immunoSEQ multiplex PCR; TCRdb keeps in-frame clones, though not all of them. That table is the source of V, J and clone size, and D and trimming were worked out from the DNA. This sample has over 150,000 clones, with about three quarters found just once. Source material: peripheral blood. The chain couples TRBV27 to TRBJ2-5; 10 nucleotides align to TRBD2. The clonotype comes from a woman between 65 and 79 years old with acute or convalescent COVID-19. CDR3 residues: CASSQGLAIETQYF. The CDR3 DNA is TGTGCCAGCAGTCAGGGACTAGCGATTGAGACCCAGTACTTC.